The 18 T cell receptor beta chains reported below all come from one sample, sequenced in a study of T cell responses to AZD1222 COVID-19 vaccine (dated by TCRdb to 2020 to 2022). The sample's time point label, decoded: baseline before first vaccination. Library preparation employed the immunoSEQ multiplex PCR assay. TCRdb obtained this table from immuneACCESS and retained in-frame rearrangements with V and J assigned. These tables miss some clones; where compared with another copy, unresolved V genes account for less than half of the shortfall, and the remainder is unexplained. This sample lists approximately 92,000 clones; just over 85% were detected once. The ten top clones hold roughly a tenth of the sample. The starting material was peripheral blood, obtained on day 0 of AZD1222 vaccination. The receptors stem from an adult in good health.

The chain recombines TRBV28 with TRBJ1-2; no clear D. CDR1 is MDHEN and CDR2 is SYDVKM in the germline V gene. The CDR3 has 13 residues. Trimming removed 6 bases at V and 4 bases at J, with 12 bases between. CDR3 in amino acids: CASRNDLSYGYTF. The CDR3 coding sequence is TGTGCCAGCAGGAATGACCTCTCCTATGGCTACACCTTC.

V is TRBV2 and J is TRBJ1-1; no clear D gene. The germline V gene encodes CDR1 SNHLY and CDR2 FYNNEI. This CDR3 has 13 amino acids. V was clipped by 8 bases and J by 5 bases, with 15 bases between them. CDR3 amino acids: CASGTPRSTEAFF. In DNA form, the CDR3 reads TGTGCCAGCGGTACTCCCCGGAGTACTGAAGCTTTCTTT.

This chain uses TRBV3-1 (or the pseudogene TRBV3-2) with TRBJ2-2; 16 bases align to TRBD2. This CDR3 region has 17 residues. The germline CDR1 and CDR2 sequences are LGHDT and YNNKEL (reference sequence). V shed 3 bases and J 6 bases; nucleotides not matched to a gene: 4. CDR3 loop: CASSQGLAGGQAGELFF. The DNA for the CDR3 is TGTGCCAGCAGCCAGGGACTAGCGGGGGGGCAAGCCGGGGAGCTGTTTTTT.

This chain links TRBV12-3 or TRBV12-4 with TRBJ1-1, with D possibly TRBD1 on 6 matching bases. The CDR3 runs to 13 residues. Trimming pared 7 bases from V and 3 bases from J, leaving 12 bases between. CDR3 bases: TGTGCCAGCACCTTGACAGGTGACACTGAAGCTTTCTTT. Translating gives CASTLTGDTEAFF.

This clone has only one observation. CDR3 sequence (DNA): TGCGCCAGCAGTGGTTCGGAACGGGGACGGACGGGCGGCTACACCTTC. Its translation: CASSGSERGRTGGYTF. This sequence joins TRBV5-1 and TRBJ1-2; the D gene is possibly TRBD1 (5 bases). Germline-derived CDR1 and CDR2 are SGHRS and YFSETQ. This CDR3 has 16 amino acids. V lost 5 bases, J lost 8 bases, and 25 bases lay in between.

The chain joins TRBV28 to TRBJ1-2, with 7 bases fitting TRBD1. CDR3 length: 15 amino acids. The V and J ends lost 10 bases and 6 bases, in that order; junction bases with no gene match: 17. CDR1 and CDR2 (germline): MDHEN, SYDVKM. The CDR3 protein is CAIREQGRLGNGYTF. As DNA, the CDR3 is TGTGCCATCAGGGAACAGGGGCGTCTGGGGAATGGCTACACCTTC.

This clone has only a few counts. The chain is built from TRBV3-1 (or the pseudogene TRBV3-2) and TRBJ1-3; D is uncertain. The germline CDR1 and CDR2 sequences are LGHDT and YNNKEL (reference sequence). V was clipped by 4 bases and J by 8 bases, with 12 bases between them. This CDR3 spans 13 amino acids. CDR3: CASSLVRGDTIYF. CDR3 in DNA: TGTGCCAGCAGCCTAGTCAGAGGAGACACCATATATTTT.

The chain links TRBV2 to TRBJ1-2; D uncertain. The V end lost 8 bases, the J end lost 8 bases, and 15 bases lay between the germline ends. The CDR3 loop spans 12 amino acids. Per germline, CDR1 SNHLY and CDR2 FYNNEI. DNA of the CDR3: TGTGCCAGCGTGGCTCCCAACCAAGGCTACACCTTC. Translating it yields CASVAPNQGYTF.

The chain carries TRBV5-5 and TRBJ2-3; 9 positions agree with TRBD1. The trim removed 4 bases at V and 6 bases at J, leaving 6 bases unmatched. This CDR3 is built from 14 residues. CDR1 SGHKS and CDR2 YYEKEE come from the germline V gene (reference sequence). The CDR3 coding sequence is TGTGCCAGCAGCGGAACAGGGGGCGCGGATACGCAGTATTTT. Amino acid sequence: CASSGTGGADTQYF. Using reference TRBV5-5 and TRBJ2-3 for the parts outside the CDR3, the full variable domain is DAGVTQSPTHLIKTRGQQVTLRCSPISGHKSVSWYQQVLGQGPQFIFQYYEKEERGRGNFPDRFSARQFPNYSSELNVNALLLGDSALYLCASSGTGGADTQYFGPGTRLTVL.

V is TRBV6-5 and J is TRBJ1-4, with unresolved D. The germline V gene encodes CDR1 MNHEY and CDR2 SVGAGI. The CDR3 runs to 15 residues. The ends were cut back, 8 bases at V and 4 bases at J, with 17 bases in the middle. DNA for the CDR3: TGTGCCAGCTGGGCTCGACTTTCAGGTAATGAAAAACTGTTTTTT. Translating gives CASWARLSGNEKLFF.

V gene TRBV19 combines with J gene TRBJ1-5; 9 bases agree with TRBD1. J gave up 7 bases and V 5 bases, and 12 bases lay outside the gene matches. The CDR3 is 16 residues long. The germline CDR1 and CDR2 sequences are LNHDA and SQIVND (reference sequence). The CDR3 coding sequence is TGTGCCAGTAGTGGAGTACAGGGGGCCTTGATCCAGCCCCAGCATTTT. This gives the protein CASSGVQGALIQPQHF. Using reference TRBV19 and TRBJ1-5 for the parts outside the CDR3, the full variable domain is DGGITQSPKYLFRKEGQNVTLSCEQNLNHDAMYWYRQDPGQGLRLIYYSQIVNDFQKGDIAEGYSVSREKKESFPLTVTSAQKNPTAFYLCASSGVQGALIQPQHFGDGTRLSIL.

The V gene is TRBV9, the J gene TRBJ1-1; possibly TRBD1 for D (5 bases). The CDR3 runs to 15 residues. From germline, CDR1 is SGDLS and CDR2 YYNGEE. Trimming pared 4 bases from V and 0 bases from J, leaving 13 bases between. CDR3 nucleotide sequence: TGTGCCAGCAGCCCAGCCAGGGTCATGAACACTGAAGCTTTCTTT. Its protein product is CASSPARVMNTEAFF.

The chain couples TRBV5-1 to TRBJ1-4; D perhaps matches TRBD1 (5 bases). Germline CDR1 reads SGHRS; CDR2 reads YFSETQ. V lost 2 bases and J lost 8, with 16 bases in between. The CDR3 is made up of 15 amino acids. CDR3 DNA: TGCGCCAGCAGCTTCGGGGCCAATGGCGGAGAAAAACTGTTTTTT. Translation gives CASSFGANGGEKLFF.

This clone was counted once. The rearrangement links TRBV10-3 to TRBJ2-1; 15 nucleotides line up with TRBD2. The V gene end was trimmed by 3 bases and the J gene end by 8 bases; junction bases not matched to a gene: 8. The CDR3 is 17 residues long. Per the germline V gene, CDR1 is ENHRY and CDR2 is SYGVKD. DNA of the CDR3: TGTGCCATCAGTGACGCCGCCGGGACTAGCGGGAGGCATGAGCAGTTCTTC. Protein: CAISDAAGTSGRHEQFF.

J is TRBJ1-2 and V is TRBV7-3; unclear D gene. Germline V gene data show CDR1 as SGHTA and CDR2 as FQGTGA. The V end was cut by 2 bases, the J end by 4 bases, with 8 bases between. This CDR3 has 13 residues. The CDR3: CASSLERFYGYTF. The CDR3 DNA sequence: TGTGCCAGCAGCTTAGAGCGGTTCTATGGCTACACCTTC. Combining the CDR3 with reference TRBV7-3 and TRBJ1-2 gives the whole variable domain GAGVSQTPSNKVTEKGKYVELRCDPISGHTALYWYRQSLGQGPEFLIYFQGTGAADDSGLPNDRFFAVRPEGSVSTLKIQRTERGDSAVYLCASSLERFYGYTFGSGTRLTVV.

V gene TRBV6-5 combines with J gene TRBJ1-2, with 7 positions matching TRBD1. Germline values: CDR1 MNHEY, CDR2 SVGAGI. J lost 6 bases, V lost 6 bases, and 7 bases had no gene match. The CDR3 totals 13 residues. The CDR3 DNA is TGTGCCAGCAGCAAGACAGGGAGGCATGGCTACACCTTC. Protein product: CASSKTGRHGYTF.

The rearrangement uses TRBV5-8 and TRBJ1-5; a possible D gene is TRBD1 (6 bases). Per the germline V gene, CDR1 is SGHTS and CDR2 is YDEGEE. The CDR3 has 15 amino acids. The V end lost 1 base, the J end lost 3 bases, and 11 bases lay between the germline ends. CDR3 residues: CASSLYRGLNQPQHF. The CDR3, as DNA: TGTGCCAGCAGCTTGTATCGGGGGCTCAATCAGCCCCAGCATTTT. Looking up the rest from reference TRBV5-8 and TRBJ1-5 gives the full variable domain: EAGVTQSPTHLIKTRGQQATLRCSPISGHTSVYWYQQALGLGLQFLLWYDEGEERNRGNFPPRFSGRQFPNYSSELNVNALELEDSALYLCASSLYRGLNQPQHFGDGTRLSIL.

J is TRBJ1-2 and V is TRBV11-2; 8 bases fit TRBD1. V lost 1 base, J lost 6 bases, and 13 bases stayed unmatched. Germline V gene lookup returns CDR1 SGHAT and CDR2 FQNNGV. The length of the CDR3 is 17 residues. Here the CDR3 reads CASSLGPGPTGANGYTF. As DNA, the CDR3 is TGTGCCAGCAGCTTAGGGCCCGGTCCGACAGGGGCTAATGGCTACACCTTC.